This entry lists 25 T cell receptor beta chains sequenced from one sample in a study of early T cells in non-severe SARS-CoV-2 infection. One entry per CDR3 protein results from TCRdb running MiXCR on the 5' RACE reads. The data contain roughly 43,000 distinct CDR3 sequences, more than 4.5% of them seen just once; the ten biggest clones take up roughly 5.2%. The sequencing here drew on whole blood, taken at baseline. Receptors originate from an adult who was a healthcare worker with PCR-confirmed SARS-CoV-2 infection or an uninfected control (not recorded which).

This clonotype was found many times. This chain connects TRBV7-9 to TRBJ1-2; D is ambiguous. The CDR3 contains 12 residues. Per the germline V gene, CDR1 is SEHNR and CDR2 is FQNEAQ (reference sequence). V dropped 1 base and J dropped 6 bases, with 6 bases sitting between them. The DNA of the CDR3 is TGTGCCAGCAGCTTAGGGGGTGATGGCTACACCTTC. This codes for CASSLGGDGYTF.

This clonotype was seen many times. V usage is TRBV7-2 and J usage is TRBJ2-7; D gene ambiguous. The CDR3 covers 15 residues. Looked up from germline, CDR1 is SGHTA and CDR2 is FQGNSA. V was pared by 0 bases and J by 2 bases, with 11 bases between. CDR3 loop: CASSLAAAGPYEQYF. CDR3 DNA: TGTGCCAGCAGCTTAGCGGCGGCCGGGCCCTACGAGCAGTACTTC.

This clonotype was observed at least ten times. The CDR3 sequence is CASSDWDQRGNEQFF. The CDR3 coding sequence is TGTGCCAGCAGTGACTGGGACCAAAGGGGTAATGAGCAGTTCTTC. The chain has TRBV25-1 and TRBJ2-1; the D gene could be TRBD1 or TRBD2 (5 bases each). Deletions cut 3 bases from V and 7 bases from J, with 16 bases between. In germline, CDR1 is MGHDK, CDR2 SYGVNS. This CDR3 contains 15 residues.

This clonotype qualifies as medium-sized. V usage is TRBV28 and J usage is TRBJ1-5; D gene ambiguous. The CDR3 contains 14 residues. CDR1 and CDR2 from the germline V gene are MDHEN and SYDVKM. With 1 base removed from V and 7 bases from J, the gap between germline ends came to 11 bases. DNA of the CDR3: TGTGCCAGCAGTTTATTGAATTCCGGGCAGCCCCAGCATTTT. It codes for CASSLLNSGQPQHF.

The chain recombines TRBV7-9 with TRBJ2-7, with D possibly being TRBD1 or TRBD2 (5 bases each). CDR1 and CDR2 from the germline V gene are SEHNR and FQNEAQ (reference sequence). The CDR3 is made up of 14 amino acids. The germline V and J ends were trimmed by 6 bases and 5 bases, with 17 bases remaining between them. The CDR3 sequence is CASSRGSSGDEQYF. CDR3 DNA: TGTGCCAGCAGTCGGGGCTCCTCCGGCGACGAGCAGTACTTC.

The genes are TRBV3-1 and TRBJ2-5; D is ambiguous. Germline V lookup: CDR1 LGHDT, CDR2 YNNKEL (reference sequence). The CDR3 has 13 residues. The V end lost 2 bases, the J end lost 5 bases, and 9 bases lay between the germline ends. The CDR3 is CASSQNSGETQYF. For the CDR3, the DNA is TGTGCCAGCAGCCAAAATTCCGGGGAGACCCAGTACTTC.

The CDR3, as DNA: TGTGCCAGCAGCACTAGCGGAGGTTTGGAGACCCAGTACTTC. Encoded protein: CASSTSGGLETQYF. The gene calls are TRBV11-1 and TRBJ2-5; 8 nucleotides agree with TRBD2. This CDR3 is built from 14 residues. Germline V gene data show CDR1 as SGHAT and CDR2 as FQDESV (reference sequence). Trimming took 5 bases from V and 5 from J; bases not matched to a gene: 7.

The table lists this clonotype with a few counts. The chain's CDR3 is CASSPPGLAGELFF. CDR3 nucleotides: TGTGCCAGCAGTCCTCCGGGACTAGCCGGGGAGCTGTTTTTT. The chain carries TRBV2 and TRBJ2-2; 8 bases align to TRBD2. From germline, CDR1 is SNHLY and CDR2 FYNNEI. J was trimmed by 6 bases and V by 5 bases; bases with no gene match: 5. This CDR3 is 14 amino acids long.

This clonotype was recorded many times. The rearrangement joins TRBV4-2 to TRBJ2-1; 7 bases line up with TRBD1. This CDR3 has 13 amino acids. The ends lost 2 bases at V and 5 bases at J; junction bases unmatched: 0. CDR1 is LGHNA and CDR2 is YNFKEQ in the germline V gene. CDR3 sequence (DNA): TGTGCCAGCAGCCAACAGGGGGACAATGAGCAGTTCTTC. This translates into CASSQQGDNEQFF.

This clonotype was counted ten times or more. The CDR3 region has the DNA TGTGCCAGCAGTTACAGGCTAGCGGGAGTAACCGGGGAGCTGTTTTTT. The encoded protein is CASSYRLAGVTGELFF. The chain is built from TRBV6-5 and TRBJ2-2; 10 nucleotides align to TRBD2. The CDR3 runs to 16 residues. After removal of 2 bases from V and 5 bases from J, the junction contained 5 bases not matched to a gene. Germline V gene lookup returns CDR1 MNHEY and CDR2 SVGAGI.

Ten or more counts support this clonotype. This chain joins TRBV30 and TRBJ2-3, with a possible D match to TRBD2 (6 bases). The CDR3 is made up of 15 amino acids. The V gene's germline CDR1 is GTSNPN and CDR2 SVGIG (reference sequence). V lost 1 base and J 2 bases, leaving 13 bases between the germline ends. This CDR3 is CAWSAGETFTDTQYF. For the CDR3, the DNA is TGTGCCTGGAGTGCGGGAGAAACCTTCACAGATACGCAGTATTTT. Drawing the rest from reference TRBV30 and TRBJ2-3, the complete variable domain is SQTIHQWPATLVQPVGSPLSLECTVEGTSNPNLYWYRQAAGRGLQLLFYSVGIGQISSEVPQNLSASRPQDRQFILSSKKLLLSDSGFYLCAWSAGETFTDTQYFGPGTRLTVL.

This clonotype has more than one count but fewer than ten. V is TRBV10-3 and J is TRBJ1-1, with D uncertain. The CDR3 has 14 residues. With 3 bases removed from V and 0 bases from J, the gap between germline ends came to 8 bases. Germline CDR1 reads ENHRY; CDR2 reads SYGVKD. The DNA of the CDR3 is TGTGCCATCAGTGAAACAGATATGAACACTGAAGCTTTCTTT. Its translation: CAISETDMNTEAFF.

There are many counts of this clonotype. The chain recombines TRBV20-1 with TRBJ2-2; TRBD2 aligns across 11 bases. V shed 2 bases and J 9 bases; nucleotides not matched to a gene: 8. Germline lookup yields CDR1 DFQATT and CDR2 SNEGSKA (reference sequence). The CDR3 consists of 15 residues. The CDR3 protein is CSARIAGGGSRELFF. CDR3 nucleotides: TGCAGTGCTAGAATAGCGGGAGGGGGGAGCCGGGAGCTGTTTTTT.

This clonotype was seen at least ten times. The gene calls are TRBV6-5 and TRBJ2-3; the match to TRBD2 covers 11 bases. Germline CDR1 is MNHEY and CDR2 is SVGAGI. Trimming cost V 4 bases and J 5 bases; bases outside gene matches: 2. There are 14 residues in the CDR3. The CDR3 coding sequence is TGTGCCAGCAGTTTAGGACTAGCGGGAGATACGCAGTATTTT. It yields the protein CASSLGLAGDTQYF.

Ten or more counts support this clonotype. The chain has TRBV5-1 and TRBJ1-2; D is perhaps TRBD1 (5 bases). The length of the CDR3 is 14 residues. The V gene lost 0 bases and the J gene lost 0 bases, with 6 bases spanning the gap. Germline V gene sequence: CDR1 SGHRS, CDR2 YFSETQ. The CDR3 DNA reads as TGCGCCAGCAGCTTGGGGACAACTAACTATGGCTACACCTTC. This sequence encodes CASSLGTTNYGYTF.

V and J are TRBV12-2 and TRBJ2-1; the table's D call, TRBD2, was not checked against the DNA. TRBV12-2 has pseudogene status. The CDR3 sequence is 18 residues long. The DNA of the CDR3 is TGTGCAAGTCGCTTAGTGCCAAGTCTAGCGGGAGAAAACAATGAGCAGTTCTTC. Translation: CASRLVPSLAGENNEQFF.

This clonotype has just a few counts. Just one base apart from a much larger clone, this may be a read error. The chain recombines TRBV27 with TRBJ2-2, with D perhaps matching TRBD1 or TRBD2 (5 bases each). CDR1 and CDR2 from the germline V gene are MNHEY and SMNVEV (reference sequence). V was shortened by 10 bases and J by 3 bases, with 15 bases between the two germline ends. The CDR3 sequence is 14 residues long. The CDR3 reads CATKRDGDTGELFF. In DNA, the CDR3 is TGTGCCACCAAGAGGGACGGGGACACCGGGGAGCTGTTTTTT.

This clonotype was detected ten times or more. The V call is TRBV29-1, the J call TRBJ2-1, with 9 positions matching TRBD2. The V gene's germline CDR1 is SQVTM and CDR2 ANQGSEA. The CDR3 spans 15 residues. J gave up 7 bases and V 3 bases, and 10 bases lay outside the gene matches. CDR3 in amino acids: CSVDRGGRAGNEQFF. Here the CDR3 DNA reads TGCAGCGTTGACCGTGGCGGGAGGGCCGGGAATGAGCAGTTCTTC.

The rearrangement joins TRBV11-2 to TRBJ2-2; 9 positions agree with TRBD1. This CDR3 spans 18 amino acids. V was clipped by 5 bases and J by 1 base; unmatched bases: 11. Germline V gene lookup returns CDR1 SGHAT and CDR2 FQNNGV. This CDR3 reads CASSHGQGRVQNTGELFF. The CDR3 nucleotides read TGTGCCAGCAGCCATGGACAGGGGAGGGTACAGAACACCGGGGAGCTGTTTTTT.

The CDR3 DNA reads TGCAGTGCCTCGGCGTTTGAAGCGGGAGTCTACGAGCAGTACTTC. This gives the protein CSASAFEAGVYEQYF. The V call is TRBV20-1, the J call TRBJ2-7; TRBD2 matches at 8 bases. The germline V gene encodes CDR1 DFQATT and CDR2 SNEGSKA (reference sequence). V dropped 6 bases and J dropped 3; count of bases not matched to a gene: 13. This CDR3 has 15 amino acids.

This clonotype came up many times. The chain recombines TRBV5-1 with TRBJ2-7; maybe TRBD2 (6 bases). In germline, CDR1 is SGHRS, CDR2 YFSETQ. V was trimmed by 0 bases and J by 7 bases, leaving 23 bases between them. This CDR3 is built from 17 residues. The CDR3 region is CASSLGGGGTSAQEQYF. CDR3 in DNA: TGCGCCAGCAGCTTGGGGGGCGGCGGGACGAGTGCGCAAGAGCAGTACTTC.

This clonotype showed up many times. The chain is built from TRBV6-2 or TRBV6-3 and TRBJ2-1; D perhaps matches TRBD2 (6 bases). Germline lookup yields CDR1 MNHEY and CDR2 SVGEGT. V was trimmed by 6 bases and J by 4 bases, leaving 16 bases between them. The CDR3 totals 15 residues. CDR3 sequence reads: CASSRGETAYNEQFF. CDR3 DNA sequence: TGTGCCAGCAGCCGCGGGGAGACCGCTTACAATGAGCAGTTCTTC.

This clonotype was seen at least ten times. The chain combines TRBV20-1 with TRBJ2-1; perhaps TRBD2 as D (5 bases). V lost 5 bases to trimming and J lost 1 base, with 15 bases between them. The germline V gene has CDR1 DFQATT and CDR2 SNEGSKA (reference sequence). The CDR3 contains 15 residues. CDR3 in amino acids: CSARAFSVSYNEQFF. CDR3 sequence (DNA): TGCAGTGCTCGAGCATTTAGCGTTTCCTACAATGAGCAGTTCTTC.

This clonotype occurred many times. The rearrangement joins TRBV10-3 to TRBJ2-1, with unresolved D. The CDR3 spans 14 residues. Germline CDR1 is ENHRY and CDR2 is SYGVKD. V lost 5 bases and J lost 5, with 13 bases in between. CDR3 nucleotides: TGTGCCATCAGTCGGCCCTTGGAACACAATGAGCAGTTCTTC. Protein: CAISRPLEHNEQFF.

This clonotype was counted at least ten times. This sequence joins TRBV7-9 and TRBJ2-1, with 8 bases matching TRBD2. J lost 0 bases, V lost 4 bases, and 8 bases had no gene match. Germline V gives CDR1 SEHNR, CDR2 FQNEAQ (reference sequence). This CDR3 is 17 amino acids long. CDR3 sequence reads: CASSSELAGPSYNEQFF. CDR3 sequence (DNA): TGTGCCAGCAGCTCAGAGCTAGCGGGCCCCTCCTACAATGAGCAGTTCTTC. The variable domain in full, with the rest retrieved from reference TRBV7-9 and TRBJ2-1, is DTGVSQNPRHKITKRGQNVTFRCDPISEHNRLYWYRQTLGQGPEFLTYFQNEAQLEKSRLLSDRFSAERPKGSFSTLEIQRTEQGDSAMYLCASSSELAGPSYNEQFFGPGTRLTVL.